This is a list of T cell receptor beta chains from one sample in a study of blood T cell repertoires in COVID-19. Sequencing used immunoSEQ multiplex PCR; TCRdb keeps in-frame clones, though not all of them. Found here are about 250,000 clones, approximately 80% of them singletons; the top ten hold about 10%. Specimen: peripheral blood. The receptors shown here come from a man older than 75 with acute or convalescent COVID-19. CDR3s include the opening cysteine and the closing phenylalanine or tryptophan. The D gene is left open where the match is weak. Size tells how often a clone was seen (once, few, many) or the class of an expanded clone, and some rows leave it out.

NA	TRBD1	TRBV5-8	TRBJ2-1	CASSLDRGPNEQFF
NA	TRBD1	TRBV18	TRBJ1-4	CASSLGQNEKLFF
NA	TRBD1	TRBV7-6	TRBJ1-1	CASSLRTGSTEAFF
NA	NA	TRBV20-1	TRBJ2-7	CSAKAGLSSYF
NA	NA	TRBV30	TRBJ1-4	CAWSVIGEKLFF
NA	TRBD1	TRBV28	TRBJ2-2	CASRGVRGPGNTGELFF
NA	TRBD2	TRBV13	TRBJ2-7	CASSATTSGIDYEQYF
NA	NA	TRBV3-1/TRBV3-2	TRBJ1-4	CASSEHAATNEKLFF
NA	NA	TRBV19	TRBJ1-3	CASSSTARRNSGNTIYF
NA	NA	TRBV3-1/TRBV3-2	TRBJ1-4	CASSQRFVMGRGEKLFF
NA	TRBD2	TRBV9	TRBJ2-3	CASSPRLAVGGGTDTQYF
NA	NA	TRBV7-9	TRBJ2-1	CASSLVWGDYNEQFF
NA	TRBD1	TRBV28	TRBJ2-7	CASTNRDRVYEQYF
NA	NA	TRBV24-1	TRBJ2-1	CATSAAQGLSSYNEQFF
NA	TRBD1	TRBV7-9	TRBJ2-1	CASSSTGNEQFF
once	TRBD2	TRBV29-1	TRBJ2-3	CSVSASGTTDTQYF
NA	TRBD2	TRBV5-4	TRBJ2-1	CASSLAGGRCNEQFF
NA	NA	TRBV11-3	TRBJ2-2	CASRGRYTGELFF
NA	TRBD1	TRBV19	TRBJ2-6	CASSIGNRGNSWTF
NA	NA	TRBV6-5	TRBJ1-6	CASRGRSSPLHF
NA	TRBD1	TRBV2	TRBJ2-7	CASSRDRGHFYEQYF
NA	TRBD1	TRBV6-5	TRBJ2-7	CASSYSSRRGLEQYF
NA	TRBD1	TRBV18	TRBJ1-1	CASSQNPGQVMNTEAFF
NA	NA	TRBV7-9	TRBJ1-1	CASIRISRQGPKKMNTEAFF
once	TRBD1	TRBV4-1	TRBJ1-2	CASSYSGTGGADYGYTF
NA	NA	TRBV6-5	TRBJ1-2	CASSYSTVNYGYTF
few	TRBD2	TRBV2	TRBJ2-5	CASKKQGLEMETQYF
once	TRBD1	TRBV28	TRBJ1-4	CASSPGQGNEKLFF
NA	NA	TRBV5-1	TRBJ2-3	CASRSMEVTDTQYF
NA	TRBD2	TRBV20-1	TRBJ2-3	CSASPIAGVRDTQYF
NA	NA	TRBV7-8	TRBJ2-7	CASSLTSLRSYEQYF
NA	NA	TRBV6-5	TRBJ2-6	CASSIASSGANVLTF
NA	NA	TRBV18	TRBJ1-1	CASSPREMNTEAFF
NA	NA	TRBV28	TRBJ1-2	CATTQGRGYTF
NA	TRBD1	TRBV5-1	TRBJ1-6	CASSLTTGLDYYNSPLHF
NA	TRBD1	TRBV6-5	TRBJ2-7	CASREDRGSYEQYF
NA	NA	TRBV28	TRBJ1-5	CASSFSGFRNQPQHF
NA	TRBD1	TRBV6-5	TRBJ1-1	CASQERTGWVTEAFF
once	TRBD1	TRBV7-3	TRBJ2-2	CASSQTGANTGELFF
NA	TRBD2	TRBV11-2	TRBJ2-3	CASTLRGRGGLDTQYF
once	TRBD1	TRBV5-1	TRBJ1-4	CASSFGPMIQGINEKLFF
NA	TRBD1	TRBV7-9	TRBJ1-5	CASSVTGFQPQHF
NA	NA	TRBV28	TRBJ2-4	CASSGQGRGDIQYF
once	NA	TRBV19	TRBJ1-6	CASSIRGSYNSPLHF
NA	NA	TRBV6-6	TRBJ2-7	CASSYSSSGPEQYF
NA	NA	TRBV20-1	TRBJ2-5	CSADYQETQYF
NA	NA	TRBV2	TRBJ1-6	CASSLQSSYNSPLHF
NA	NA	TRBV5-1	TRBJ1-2	CASSFRAGRAYGYTF
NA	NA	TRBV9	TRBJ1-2	CASSMWTGTNYGYTF
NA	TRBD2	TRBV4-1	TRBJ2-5	CASSLRDGSGRYQETQYF
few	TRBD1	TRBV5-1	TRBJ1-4	CASRRRQGGTNEKLFF
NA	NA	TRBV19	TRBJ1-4	CASSIDLGNINEKLFF
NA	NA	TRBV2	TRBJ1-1	CASSGGRFTEAFF
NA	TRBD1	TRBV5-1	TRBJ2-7	CASSPGQSYEQYF
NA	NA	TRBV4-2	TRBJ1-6	CASSQDGGGLGSPLHF